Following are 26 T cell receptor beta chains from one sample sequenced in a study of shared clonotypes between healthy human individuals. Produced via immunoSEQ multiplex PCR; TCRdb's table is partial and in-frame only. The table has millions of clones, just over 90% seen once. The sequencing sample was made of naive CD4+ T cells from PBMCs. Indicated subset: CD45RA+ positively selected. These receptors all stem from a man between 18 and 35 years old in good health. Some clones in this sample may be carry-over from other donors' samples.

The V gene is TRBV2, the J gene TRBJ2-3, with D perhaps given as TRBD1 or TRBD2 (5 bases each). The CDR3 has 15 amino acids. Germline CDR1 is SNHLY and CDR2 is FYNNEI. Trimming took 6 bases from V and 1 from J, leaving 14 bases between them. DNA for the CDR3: TGTGCCAGCAGGGGACGGGGCCGGGGCACAGATACGCAGTATTTT. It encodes CASRGRGRGTDTQYF.

CDR3 sequence (DNA): TGTGCCTCAACCTATTACACCGGGGAGCTGTTTTTT. As protein: CASTYYTGELFF. The chain carries TRBV2 and TRBJ2-2; unclear D gene. Germline CDR1 reads SNHLY; CDR2 reads FYNNEI. V dropped 11 bases and J dropped 3 bases, with 10 bases sitting between them. The CDR3 totals 12 residues.

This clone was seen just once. The CDR3 nucleotides read TGTGCCAGCAGTTTCTATGACAGGGTGGGGGAGCAGTACTTC. This gives the protein CASSFYDRVGEQYF. The chain carries TRBV28 and TRBJ2-7, with 7 bases aligning to TRBD1. The germline CDR1 and CDR2 sequences are MDHEN and SYDVKM. J lost 7 bases, V lost 3 bases, and 9 bases had no gene match. The CDR3 is made up of 14 amino acids.

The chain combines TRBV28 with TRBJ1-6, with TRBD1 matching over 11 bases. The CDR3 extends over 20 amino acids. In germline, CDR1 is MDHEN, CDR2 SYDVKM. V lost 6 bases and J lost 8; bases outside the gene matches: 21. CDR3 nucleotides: TGTGCCAGCAGCTCCCCCCTTTATTCGTACACGGGACAGGGGGATTCACCCCTCCACTTT. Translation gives CASSSPLYSYTGQGDSPLHF.

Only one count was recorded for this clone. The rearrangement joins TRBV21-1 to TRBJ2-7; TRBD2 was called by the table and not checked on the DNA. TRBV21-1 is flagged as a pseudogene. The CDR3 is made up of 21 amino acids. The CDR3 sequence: CASSKGVPGFGTSGRDYEQYF. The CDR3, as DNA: TGTGCCAGCAGCAAAGGAGTTCCGGGTTTTGGGACTAGCGGGAGGGACTACGAGCAGTACTTC.

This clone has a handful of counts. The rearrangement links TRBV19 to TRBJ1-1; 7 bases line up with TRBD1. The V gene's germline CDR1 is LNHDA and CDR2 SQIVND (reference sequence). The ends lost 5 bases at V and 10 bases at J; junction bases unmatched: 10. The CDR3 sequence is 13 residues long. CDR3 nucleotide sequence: TGTGCCAGTAGTCCGACAGGGACGGGAGCAGCTTTCTTT. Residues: CASSPTGTGAAFF. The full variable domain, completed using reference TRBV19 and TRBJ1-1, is DGGITQSPKYLFRKEGQNVTLSCEQNLNHDAMYWYRQDPGQGLRLIYYSQIVNDFQKGDIAEGYSVSREKKESFPLTVTSAQKNPTAFYLCASSPTGTGAAFFGQGTRLTVV.

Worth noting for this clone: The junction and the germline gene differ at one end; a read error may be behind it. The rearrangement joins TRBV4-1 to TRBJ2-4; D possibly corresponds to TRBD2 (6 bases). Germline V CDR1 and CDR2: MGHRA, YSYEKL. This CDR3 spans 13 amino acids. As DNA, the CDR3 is TGCGCCAGCAGCCAAGGAGCTTGGGGGACTGTGGTCTTC. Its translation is CASSQGAWGTVVF.

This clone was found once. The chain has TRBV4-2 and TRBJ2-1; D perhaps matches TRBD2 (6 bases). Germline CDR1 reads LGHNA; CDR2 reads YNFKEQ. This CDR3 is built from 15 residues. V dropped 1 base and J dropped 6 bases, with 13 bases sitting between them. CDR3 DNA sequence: TGTGCCAGCAGCCAAGGGGCGGCGGGAACCAATGAGCAGTTCTTC. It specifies CASSQGAAGTNEQFF.

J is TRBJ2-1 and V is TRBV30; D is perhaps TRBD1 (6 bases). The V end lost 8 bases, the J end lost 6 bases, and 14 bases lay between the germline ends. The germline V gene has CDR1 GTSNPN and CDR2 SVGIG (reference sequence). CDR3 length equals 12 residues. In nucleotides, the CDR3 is TGTGCCGGGAAACAGGGTTCCAATGAGCAGTTCTTC. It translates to CAGKQGSNEQFF.

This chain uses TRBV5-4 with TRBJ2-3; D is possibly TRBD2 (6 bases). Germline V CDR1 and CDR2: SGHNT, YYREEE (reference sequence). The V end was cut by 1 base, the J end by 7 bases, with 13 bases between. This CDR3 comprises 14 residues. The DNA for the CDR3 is TGTGCCAGCAGCTTGTCGGGGGACGAGAATACGCAGTATTTT. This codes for CASSLSGDENTQYF.

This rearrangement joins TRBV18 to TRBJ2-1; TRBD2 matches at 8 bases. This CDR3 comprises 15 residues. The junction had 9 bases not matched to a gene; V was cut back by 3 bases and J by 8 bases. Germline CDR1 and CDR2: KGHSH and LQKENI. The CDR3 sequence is CASSPGTSGRYEQFF. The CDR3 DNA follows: TGTGCCAGCTCACCTGGAACTAGCGGTCGATATGAGCAGTTCTTC.

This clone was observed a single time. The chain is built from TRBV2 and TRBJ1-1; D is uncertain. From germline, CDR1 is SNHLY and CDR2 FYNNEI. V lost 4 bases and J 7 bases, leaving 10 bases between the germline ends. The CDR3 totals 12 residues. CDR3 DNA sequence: TGTGCCAGCAGTGCACAGTACCTTGAAGCTTTCTTT. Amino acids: CASSAQYLEAFF.

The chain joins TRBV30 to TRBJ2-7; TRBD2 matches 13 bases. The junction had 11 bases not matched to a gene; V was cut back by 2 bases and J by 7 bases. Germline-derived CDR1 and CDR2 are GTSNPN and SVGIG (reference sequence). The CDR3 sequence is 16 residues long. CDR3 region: CAWSQWGGLAGVEQYF. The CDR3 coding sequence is TGTGCCTGGAGTCAATGGGGAGGACTAGCGGGAGTAGAGCAGTACTTC.

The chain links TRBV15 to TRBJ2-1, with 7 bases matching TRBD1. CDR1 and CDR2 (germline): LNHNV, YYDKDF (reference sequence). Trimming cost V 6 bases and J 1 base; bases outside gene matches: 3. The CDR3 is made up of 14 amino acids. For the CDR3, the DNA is TGTGCCACCAGGCGACAGGGTTCCTACAATGAGCAGTTCTTC. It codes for CATRRQGSYNEQFF.

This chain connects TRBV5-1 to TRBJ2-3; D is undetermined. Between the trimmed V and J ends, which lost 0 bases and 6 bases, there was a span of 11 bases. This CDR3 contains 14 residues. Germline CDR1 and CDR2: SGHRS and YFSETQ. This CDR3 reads CASSLAVPVDTQYF. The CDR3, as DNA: TGCGCCAGCAGCTTGGCTGTCCCGGTGGATACGCAGTATTTT.

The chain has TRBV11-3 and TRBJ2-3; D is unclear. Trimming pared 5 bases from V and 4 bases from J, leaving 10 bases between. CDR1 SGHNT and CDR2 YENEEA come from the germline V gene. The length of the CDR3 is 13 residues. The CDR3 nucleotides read TGTGCCAGCAGCCCCCGAGTAGCAGATACGCAGTATTTT. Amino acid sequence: CASSPRVADTQYF.

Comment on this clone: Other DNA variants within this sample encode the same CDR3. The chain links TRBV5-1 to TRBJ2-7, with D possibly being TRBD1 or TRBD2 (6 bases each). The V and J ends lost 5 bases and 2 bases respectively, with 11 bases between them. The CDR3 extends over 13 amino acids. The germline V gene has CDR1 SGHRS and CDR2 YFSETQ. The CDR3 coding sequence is TGCGCCAGCAGTTCTGGGGGGCCCTACGAGCAGTACTTC. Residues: CASSSGGPYEQYF. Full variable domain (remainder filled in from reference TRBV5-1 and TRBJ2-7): KAGVTQTPRYLIKTRGQQVTLSCSPISGHRSVSWYQQTPGQGLQFLFEYFSETQRNKGNFPGRFSGRQFSNSRSEMNVSTLELGDSALYLCASSSGGPYEQYFGPGTRLTVT.

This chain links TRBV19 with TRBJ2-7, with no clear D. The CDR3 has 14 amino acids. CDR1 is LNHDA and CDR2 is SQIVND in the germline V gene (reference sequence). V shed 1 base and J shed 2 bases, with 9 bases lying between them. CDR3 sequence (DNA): TGTGCCAGTAGTATAGGGCAGAGCGCCTACGAGCAGTACTTC. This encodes CASSIGQSAYEQYF. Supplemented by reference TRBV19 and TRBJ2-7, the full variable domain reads DGGITQSPKYLFRKEGQNVTLSCEQNLNHDAMYWYRQDPGQGLRLIYYSQIVNDFQKGDIAEGYSVSREKKESFPLTVTSAQKNPTAFYLCASSIGQSAYEQYFGPGTRLTVT.

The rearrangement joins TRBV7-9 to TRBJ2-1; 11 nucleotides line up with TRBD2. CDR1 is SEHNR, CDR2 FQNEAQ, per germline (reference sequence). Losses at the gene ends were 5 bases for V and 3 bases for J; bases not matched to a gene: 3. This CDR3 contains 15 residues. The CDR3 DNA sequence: TGTGCCAGCAGCACTAGCGGGAGTCGCTACAATGAGCAGTTCTTC. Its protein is CASSTSGSRYNEQFF.

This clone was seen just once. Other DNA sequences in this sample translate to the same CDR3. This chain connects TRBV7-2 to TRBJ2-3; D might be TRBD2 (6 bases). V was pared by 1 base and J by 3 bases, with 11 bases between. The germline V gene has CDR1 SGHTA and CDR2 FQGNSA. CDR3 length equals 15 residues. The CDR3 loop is CASSLELAVTDTQYF. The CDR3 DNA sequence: TGTGCCAGCAGCTTAGAACTAGCAGTAACAGATACGCAGTATTTT.

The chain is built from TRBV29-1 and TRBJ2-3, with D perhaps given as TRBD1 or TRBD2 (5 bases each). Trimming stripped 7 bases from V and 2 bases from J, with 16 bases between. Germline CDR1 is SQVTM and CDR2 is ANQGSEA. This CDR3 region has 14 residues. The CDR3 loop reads CSAEGPSSTDTQYF. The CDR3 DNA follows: TGCAGCGCAGAGGGGCCTTCCTCCACAGATACGCAGTATTTT.

For the CDR3, the DNA is TGTGCCAGCAGCTTCGCTCGCGGGGTGGCGGATACGCAGTATTTT. Translating it yields CASSFARGVADTQYF. The V call is TRBV7-2, the J call TRBJ2-3; a possible D gene is TRBD2 (6 bases). Trimming took 3 bases from V and 6 from J, leaving 16 bases between them. Germline CDR1 is SGHTA and CDR2 is FQGNSA. The CDR3 loop spans 15 amino acids.

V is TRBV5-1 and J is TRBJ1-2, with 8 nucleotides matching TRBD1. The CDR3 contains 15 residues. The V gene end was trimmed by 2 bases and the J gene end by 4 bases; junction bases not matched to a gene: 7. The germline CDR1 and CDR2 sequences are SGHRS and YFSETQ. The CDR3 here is CASSLTPGQGYGYTF. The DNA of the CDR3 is TGCGCCAGCAGCTTAACGCCAGGACAGGGCTATGGCTACACCTTC.

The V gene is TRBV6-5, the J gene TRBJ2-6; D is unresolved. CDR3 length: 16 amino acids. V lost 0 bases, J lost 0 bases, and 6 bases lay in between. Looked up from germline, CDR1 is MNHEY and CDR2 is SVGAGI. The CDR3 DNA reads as TGTGCCAGCAGTTACTCCGCCATCTCTGGGGCCAACGTCCTGACTTTC. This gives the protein CASSYSAISGANVLTF.

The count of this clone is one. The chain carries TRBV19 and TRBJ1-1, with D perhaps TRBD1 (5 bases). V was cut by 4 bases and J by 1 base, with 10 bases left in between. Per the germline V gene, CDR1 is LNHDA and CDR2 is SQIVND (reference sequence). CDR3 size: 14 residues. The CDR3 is CASSKEGWNTEAFF. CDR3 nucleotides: TGTGCCAGTAGTAAGGAGGGGTGGAACACTGAAGCTTTCTTT. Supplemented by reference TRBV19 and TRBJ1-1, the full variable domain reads DGGITQSPKYLFRKEGQNVTLSCEQNLNHDAMYWYRQDPGQGLRLIYYSQIVNDFQKGDIAEGYSVSREKKESFPLTVTSAQKNPTAFYLCASSKEGWNTEAFFGQGTRLTVV.

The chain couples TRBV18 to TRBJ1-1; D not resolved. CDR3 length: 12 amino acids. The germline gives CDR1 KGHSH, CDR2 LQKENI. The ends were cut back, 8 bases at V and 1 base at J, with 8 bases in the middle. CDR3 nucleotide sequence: TGTGCCAGCCACGCAGCGAACACTGAAGCTTTCTTT. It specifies CASHAANTEAFF.